A selection of T cell receptor beta chains follows, all from one sample in a study of cytomegalovirus exposure and HLA in healthy donors. Profiling relied on immunoSEQ multiplex PCR, and the TCRdb table lists in-frame clones only, not all of them. The data contain about 180,000 clones, approximately 82% of them singletons. Sample: PBMCs. These receptor sequences come from a woman under 40 in good health and CMV-seronegative. The conserved cysteine and the conserved F or W are not part of the CDR3 here. Each record gives: V gene, clone size, J gene, CDR3 length, CDR3 protein. A clone size is listed for some rows: how often the clone was seen (once, few, many), or a class if it is expanded.

v_gene: TRBV4-1
abundance: NA
j_gene: TRBJ2-3
len: 13
CDR3aa: ASSQELERTDTQY

v_gene: TRBV15
abundance: NA
j_gene: TRBJ1-4
len: 13
CDR3aa: ATSRAGATNEKLF

v_gene: TRBV7-2
abundance: NA
j_gene: TRBJ2-3
len: 11
CDR3aa: ASSVAGTSPQY

v_gene: TRBV19
abundance: NA
j_gene: TRBJ1-6
len: 13
CDR3aa: ASRAAAPYNSPLH

v_gene: TRBV29-1
abundance: NA
j_gene: TRBJ2-5
len: 15
CDR3aa: SVEGEGASGPQETQY

v_gene: TRBV7-9
abundance: NA
j_gene: TRBJ2-1
len: 15
CDR3aa: ASSRTSGRALYNEQF

v_gene: TRBV14
abundance: once
j_gene: TRBJ1-1
len: 10
CDR3aa: ASSQGHTEAF

v_gene: TRBV15
abundance: NA
j_gene: TRBJ2-5
len: 14
CDR3aa: ATSRDQTGGQETQY

v_gene: TRBV10-3
abundance: once
j_gene: TRBJ1-6
len: 13
CDR3aa: AINQQGLRDSPLH

v_gene: TRBV28
abundance: NA
j_gene: TRBJ2-7
len: 9
CDR3aa: ASVGGYEQY

v_gene: TRBV9
abundance: NA
j_gene: TRBJ1-5
len: 13
CDR3aa: ASSPQDRGNQPQH

v_gene: TRBV6-1
abundance: once
j_gene: TRBJ2-3
len: 13
CDR3aa: ASSEATGGTDTQY

v_gene: TRBV27
abundance: once
j_gene: TRBJ2-1
len: 14
CDR3aa: ASSLLGTSGRHEQF

v_gene: TRBV6-5
abundance: few
j_gene: TRBJ2-7
len: 13
CDR3aa: ASSYSSGGPYEQY

v_gene: TRBV7-2
abundance: once
j_gene: TRBJ1-1
len: 15
CDR3aa: ASSLGPKTGLNTEAF

v_gene: TRBV2
abundance: NA
j_gene: TRBJ2-3
len: 12
CDR3aa: ASSEGASPDTQY

v_gene: TRBV28
abundance: NA
j_gene: TRBJ1-2
len: 12
CDR3aa: ASSLDRVTYGYT

v_gene: TRBV6-4
abundance: few
j_gene: TRBJ2-1
len: 13
CDR3aa: ASSETSGGPNEQF

v_gene: TRBV4-1
abundance: once
j_gene: TRBJ2-3
len: 9
CDR3aa: ASSLSDTQY

v_gene: TRBV5-6
abundance: NA
j_gene: TRBJ1-2
len: 10
CDR3aa: ASRGTDYGYT

v_gene: TRBV9
abundance: NA
j_gene: TRBJ1-1
len: 15
CDR3aa: ASSVAGGRQTNTEAF

v_gene: TRBV7-2
abundance: NA
j_gene: TRBJ1-3
len: 12
CDR3aa: ASSTGQPGNTIY

v_gene: TRBV7-2
abundance: NA
j_gene: TRBJ2-2
len: 12
CDR3aa: ASSLATNTGELF

v_gene: TRBV27
abundance: NA
j_gene: TRBJ2-1
len: 13
CDR3aa: ASSFRGVGWNEQF

v_gene: TRBV15
abundance: NA
j_gene: TRBJ2-1
len: 14
CDR3aa: ATSTPSGTGSNEQF

v_gene: TRBV27
abundance: NA
j_gene: TRBJ1-1
len: 12
CDR3aa: ASSVRGEDTEAF

v_gene: TRBV28
abundance: NA
j_gene: TRBJ2-7
len: 18
CDR3aa: ASSSLLTGDRLSPTYEQY

v_gene: TRBV6-5
abundance: once
j_gene: TRBJ2-1
len: 14
CDR3aa: ASSYQEVDSYNEQF

v_gene: TRBV5-6
abundance: NA
j_gene: TRBJ2-5
len: 11
CDR3aa: ASSLRGLETQY

v_gene: TRBV4-3
abundance: once
j_gene: TRBJ2-7
len: 14
CDR3aa: ASSQGRTGDSYEQY

v_gene: TRBV28
abundance: NA
j_gene: TRBJ1-5
len: 14
CDR3aa: ASSLWRRRGNQPQH

v_gene: TRBV29-1
abundance: NA
j_gene: TRBJ2-1
len: 10
CDR3aa: SESGGSDEQF

v_gene: TRBV11-2
abundance: NA
j_gene: TRBJ2-1
len: 12
CDR3aa: ASSLDQVNNEQF

v_gene: TRBV28
abundance: NA
j_gene: TRBJ2-7
len: 13
CDR3aa: ASSSAGTDSYEQY

v_gene: TRBV27
abundance: NA
j_gene: TRBJ1-4
len: 13
CDR3aa: ASSFSRQGGEKLF

v_gene: TRBV13
abundance: NA
j_gene: TRBJ2-6
len: 10
CDR3aa: ASKSGANGLT

v_gene: TRBV4-3
abundance: NA
j_gene: TRBJ2-7
len: 12
CDR3aa: ASSPAASSYEQY

v_gene: TRBV5-8
abundance: NA
j_gene: TRBJ2-5
len: 11
CDR3aa: ASSWTGQETQY

v_gene: TRBV6-5
abundance: NA
j_gene: TRBJ2-1
len: 13
CDR3aa: ASSRDKSSYNEQF

v_gene: TRBV2
abundance: NA
j_gene: TRBJ2-1
len: 13
CDR3aa: ASLDRWVWNNEQF

v_gene: TRBV7-2
abundance: NA
j_gene: TRBJ2-7
len: 12
CDR3aa: ASSFGQGDYEQY

v_gene: TRBV18
abundance: NA
j_gene: TRBJ2-1
len: 9
CDR3aa: ASSKRQEEF

v_gene: TRBV6-5
abundance: NA
j_gene: TRBJ2-1
len: 13
CDR3aa: ASSYSGTPLNEQF

v_gene: TRBV4-3
abundance: NA
j_gene: TRBJ1-2
len: 11
CDR3aa: ASSHPGGLGYT

v_gene: TRBV2
abundance: NA
j_gene: TRBJ2-5
len: 13
CDR3aa: ASRRGDRGQETQY

v_gene: TRBV27
abundance: NA
j_gene: TRBJ1-1
len: 12
CDR3aa: ASRGRPSDTEAF

v_gene: TRBV11-2
abundance: NA
j_gene: TRBJ2-5
len: 13
CDR3aa: ASRKVTGIFETQY

v_gene: TRBV27
abundance: few
j_gene: TRBJ1-4
len: 14
CDR3aa: ASSFFPDRSDEKLF

v_gene: TRBV5-6
abundance: NA
j_gene: TRBJ2-5
len: 14
CDR3aa: ASSLVEGAGRETQY

v_gene: TRBV27
abundance: NA
j_gene: TRBJ2-6
len: 17
CDR3aa: ASSLNPDRVHSGANVLT

v_gene: TRBV30
abundance: NA
j_gene: TRBJ1-5
len: 11
CDR3aa: AWSRGRDQPQH

v_gene: TRBV9
abundance: NA
j_gene: TRBJ2-1
len: 13
CDR3aa: ASSVAAGGYNEQF

v_gene: TRBV19
abundance: once
j_gene: TRBJ1-1
len: 14
CDR3aa: ASSIGTGVANTEAF